Sequencing of this TCR beta chain was carried out in a study of T cell changes during pregnancy in multiple sclerosis (dated by TCRdb to 2018 to 2020). Some background on the complete study: The study looked at changes in the T cell repertoire across pregnancy in women with multiple sclerosis.

For this chain, trimming is 2 bases at the V end and 6 bases at the J end, and the number of junction bases without a gene match is 3. There are 13 amino acids in the CDR3, from cysteine to phenylalanine inclusive. The retained sequence is limited to the CDR3, 39 bases, with the frame set at the first base. CDR1 and CDR2 (KGHSH, LQKENI) derive from the germline V gene. Preparation of the library involved the immunoSEQ multiplex PCR assay. Imported from immuneACCESS, the table was reduced by TCRdb to in-frame sequences with V and J called. These copies leave out some clones; in studies compared against another copy, an unresolved V gene accounts for under half, and the cause of the remainder is not known. The sample table lists 40,000 or so clones, roughly 90% of them with a count of one. The top ten constitute about 0.4% of the sample. A remark on this clone: What this receptor recognizes is not known. The sample holds no much larger clone one base away, and base qualities are not on file.

The V and J genes are TRBV18 and TRBJ1-2, with 7 bases in between that match TRBD1. The receptor was derived from a female donor with multiple sclerosis, enrolled in a pregnancy study. Specimen: CD4+ T cells from peripheral blood mononuclear cells, collected in the third trimester of pregnancy. The CDR3 corresponds to CASSPARGDGYTF. The DNA is as follows: TGTGCCAGCTCACCAGCCAGGGGGGATGGCTACACCTTC.